This T cell receptor beta chain was sequenced for a study of CD8 T cells in ankylosing spondylitis. Study-level points and caveats: A TCR beta motif made of eight highly homologous variants seemed typical of ankylosing spondylitis blood.

The CDR3 extends over 18 amino acids. The V gene's germline CDR1 is SGDLS and CDR2 YYNGEE. The J segment lost 6 bases and the V segment lost 3 bases, leaving 13 bases of the junction unmatched. Via MiXCR, TCRdb re-called the 5' RACE reads, giving one row per CDR3 protein. The sample gives 250,000 to 400,000 distinct CDR3 sequences, roughly 12% of which show up once; about 10% is in the top ten. This clonotype was counted a few times. Its specificity is unknown. V is TRBV9 and J is TRBJ2-1, with 12 bases lining up with TRBD2. Sequences were obtained from blood, either unsorted or a sorted T cell fraction (not recorded which). The clonotype comes from a female donor with ankylosing spondylitis or in good health (not recorded which). The CDR3 bases are TGTGCCAGCAGCGGGCCTCCTCTAGCGGGAGGGGTCGCCAATGAGCAGTTCTTC. Amino acids: CASSGPPLAGGVANEQFF. Filled out from reference TRBV9 and TRBJ2-1, the complete variable domain reads DSGVTQTPKHLITATGQRVTLRCSPRSGDLSVYWYQQSLDQGLQFLIQYYNGEERAKGNILERFSAQQFPDLHSELNLSSLELGDSALYFCASSGPPLAGGVANEQFFGPGTRLTVL.